The 17 T cell receptor beta chains reported below all come from one sample, sequenced in a study of identifying expanded T cells in peripheral blood. Assay used: immunoSEQ multiplex PCR; TCRdb lists only in-frame clones, some missing. The sample records some 93,000 clones, around 90% being singletons. The material sequenced was blood. All receptors derive from a person aged 18-70 years in good health.

The J gene is TRBJ2-3, the V gene TRBV14; no firm D call. The CDR3 totals 15 residues. V lost 4 bases, J lost 3 bases, and 14 bases lay in between. The germline V gene has CDR1 SGHDN and CDR2 FVKESK. The DNA of the CDR3 is TGTGCCAGCAGCCGCCGTAGCTCGGTGACAGATACGCAGTATTTT. This translates into CASSRRSSVTDTQYF.

CDR3 in amino acids: CAISERGGTSYEQYF. CDR3 coding DNA: TGTGCCATCAGTGAACGGGGGGGCACCTCCTACGAGCAGTACTTC. V usage is TRBV10-3 and J usage is TRBJ2-7; 8 bases map to TRBD2. CDR3 size: 15 residues. V dropped 3 bases and J dropped 0; count of bases not matched to a gene: 4. The germline CDR1 and CDR2 sequences are ENHRY and SYGVKD.

The chain couples TRBV27 to TRBJ1-4; the match to TRBD1 covers 9 bases. V lost 5 bases, J lost 3 bases, and 4 bases stayed unmatched. Germline V gives CDR1 MNHEY, CDR2 SMNVEV (reference sequence). This CDR3 has 15 residues. CDR3: CASSTRTGANEKLFF. CDR3 nucleotide sequence: TGTGCCAGCAGTACACGGACAGGGGCTAATGAAAAACTGTTTTTT.

The chain is built from TRBV19 and TRBJ2-1; 7 bases fit TRBD2. CDR1 is LNHDA and CDR2 is SQIVND in the germline V gene (reference sequence). Germline trimming cut 6 bases from V and 9 bases from J; bases unmatched to any gene: 14. The CDR3 consists of 15 residues. This CDR3 reads CASRSQGREYAEQFF. CDR3 coding DNA: TGTGCCAGTAGATCCCAAGGGCGGGAGTATGCTGAGCAGTTCTTC.

The genes are TRBV4-1 and TRBJ2-2; no clear D. The V end lost 1 base, the J end lost 3 bases, and 15 bases lay between the germline ends. CDR3 length: 17 amino acids. Germline lookup yields CDR1 MGHRA and CDR2 YSYEKL. In nucleotides, the CDR3 is TGCGCCAGCAGCCAAGCGGAATACGTATATGACACCGGGGAGCTGTTTTTT. Amino acid sequence: CASSQAEYVYDTGELFF.

The chain recombines TRBV6-5 with TRBJ1-1, with D possibly matching TRBD1 (6 bases). CDR3 size: 15 residues. The V gene's germline CDR1 is MNHEY and CDR2 SVGAGI. V gave up 0 bases and J gave up 3 bases, with 11 bases separating them. The CDR3 region has the DNA TGTGCCAGCAGTTACTCGGGCTACAGGGACACTGAAGCTTTCTTT. Its protein is CASSYSGYRDTEAFF.

The chain couples TRBV10-1 to TRBJ1-3, with D maybe TRBD1 (6 bases). V was shortened by 5 bases and J by 2 bases, with 13 bases between the two germline ends. The CDR3 extends over 15 amino acids. The germline gives CDR1 WNHNN, CDR2 SYGVQD (reference sequence). The CDR3 nucleotides read TGCGCCAGCAGTCAGCCGGGGGCAACTGGAAACACCATATATTTT. It specifies CASSQPGATGNTIYF.

The gene calls are TRBV18 and TRBJ2-1, with 8 positions matching TRBD2. The CDR3 loop spans 15 amino acids. CDR1 is KGHSH, CDR2 LQKENI, per germline. The ends lost 7 bases at V and 2 bases at J; junction bases unmatched: 7. In nucleotides, the CDR3 is TGTGCCAGCTTTTCGACTAGCGCCCCCTACAATGAGCAGTTCTTC. This gives the protein CASFSTSAPYNEQFF.

V and J are TRBV6-5 and TRBJ2-7; the D gene is possibly TRBD2 (6 bases). CDR1 and CDR2 from the germline V gene are MNHEY and SVGAGI. The CDR3 consists of 14 residues. V lost 0 bases and J 2 bases, leaving 8 bases between the germline ends. The CDR3 here is CASSYSRETYEQYF. CDR3 in DNA: TGTGCCAGCAGTTACTCCCGGGAGACCTACGAGCAGTACTTC.

This chain uses TRBV30 with TRBJ1-5, with TRBD1 matching over 8 bases. Losses at the gene ends were 2 bases for V and 5 bases for J; bases not matched to a gene: 2. Germline CDR1 GTSNPN, CDR2 SVGIG (reference sequence). The CDR3 has 13 amino acids. The CDR3 here is CAWSKQGDQPQHF. CDR3 nucleotide sequence: TGTGCCTGGAGTAAACAGGGGGATCAGCCCCAGCATTTT.

The rearrangement links TRBV19 to TRBJ1-4, with 7 bases identical to TRBD1. Germline V CDR1 and CDR2: LNHDA, SQIVND (reference sequence). The CDR3 consists of 14 residues. V shed 6 bases, J shed 4 bases, and the junction held 5 bases outside the gene matches. The CDR3 here is CASRRTGFNEKLFF. DNA for the CDR3: TGTGCCAGTAGAAGGACAGGATTTAATGAAAAACTGTTTTTT.

The CDR3 bases are TGTGCCAGCAGTGAACGGGTGGGGGGCTGGAGCAATCAGCCCCAGCATTTT. Amino acids: CASSERVGGWSNQPQHF. The rearrangement uses TRBV6-1 and TRBJ1-5; tentatively, D is TRBD1 (6 bases). The CDR3 consists of 17 residues. Trimming removed 2 bases from V and 1 base from J, with 15 bases in between. Germline V gives CDR1 MNHNS, CDR2 SASEGT.

This clone was observed a single time. This CDR3 reads CASSARDGYTF. The CDR3, as DNA: TGTGCCAGCAGCGCGAGGGATGGCTACACCTTC. The chain links TRBV9 to TRBJ1-2, with D hard to call. Trimming removed 3 bases at V and 6 bases at J, with 6 bases between. This CDR3 is built from 11 residues. The germline V gene encodes CDR1 SGDLS and CDR2 YYNGEE.

The gene calls are TRBV27 and TRBJ2-3, with TRBD2 matching over 8 bases. The length of the CDR3 is 16 residues. With V trimmed by 4 bases and J by 1 base, 7 bases remained unmatched. Germline V lookup: CDR1 MNHEY, CDR2 SMNVEV (reference sequence). The chain's CDR3 is CASSWGTRVGTDTQYF. CDR3 DNA: TGTGCCAGCAGTTGGGGGACTAGAGTCGGCACAGATACGCAGTATTTT.

The rearrangement uses TRBV11-3 and TRBJ2-3; TRBD2 matches 9 bases. Germline V CDR1 and CDR2: SGHNT, YENEEA. V gave up 3 bases and J gave up 2 bases; unmatched junction bases: 3. The CDR3 length is 15 residues. CDR3: CASSFLAGFTDTQYF. In DNA, the CDR3 is TGTGCCAGCAGCTTCCTAGCGGGATTCACAGATACGCAGTATTTT. Combining the CDR3 with reference TRBV11-3 and TRBJ2-3 gives the whole variable domain EAGVVQSPRYKIIEKKQPVAFWCNPISGHNTLYWYLQNLGQGPELLIRYENEEAVDDSQLPKDRFSAERLKGVDSTLKIQPAELGDSAVYLCASSFLAGFTDTQYFGPGTRLTVL.

The CDR3 loop reads CASSLSGTGHYGYTF. The CDR3, as DNA: TGTGCCAGCAGCTTATCCGGGACAGGGCACTATGGCTACACCTTC. The rearrangement links TRBV7-9 to TRBJ1-2, with 9 nucleotides matching TRBD1. V gave up 2 bases and J gave up 3 bases; unmatched junction bases: 4. CDR1 is SEHNR and CDR2 is FQNEAQ in the germline V gene (reference sequence). This CDR3 has 15 residues.

This rearrangement joins TRBV7-3 to TRBJ2-5; 14 nucleotides line up with TRBD2. Trimming cost V 5 bases and J 3 bases; bases outside gene matches: 2. CDR1 SGHTA and CDR2 FQGTGA come from the germline V gene. CDR3 length: 15 amino acids. The CDR3, as DNA: TGTGCCAGCAGCGCGGGACTAGCGGGGGAAGAGACCCAGTACTTC. Translated: CASSAGLAGEETQYF. Full variable domain (rest looked up from reference TRBV7-3 and TRBJ2-5): GAGVSQTPSNKVTEKGKYVELRCDPISGHTALYWYRQSLGQGPEFLIYFQGTGAADDSGLPNDRFFAVRPEGSVSTLKIQRTERGDSAVYLCASSAGLAGEETQYFGPGTRLLVL.